The subject of this entry is one T cell receptor (beta chain). Its specificity is unknown. MiXCR was run by TCRdb on the reads, yielding one entry per CDR3 protein. The table has about 14,000 distinct CDR3 sequences, about 20% seen once; the top ten hold roughly 5.2%. This sample was taken from a study of liver allograft versus peripheral blood T cells. As for the study in general: Recipients' peripheral blood T cell receptor repertoires were compared with those in transplanted livers.

Trimming pared 5 bases from V and 12 bases from J, leaving 19 bases between. This CDR3 has 13 amino acids. Germline loops: CDR1 SNHLY, CDR2 FYNNEI. Study observations and caveats: Repertoires found inside liver allografts reportedly differed from T cell receptor repertoires in peripheral blood.

J is TRBJ1-2 and V is TRBV2; D gene unclear. This TCR came from a human patient who had a liver transplant. Among the T cells, some may be from the graft donor. CDR3 protein: CASSQGGRARDTF. In nucleotides, the CDR3 is TGTGCCAGCAGTCAAGGTGGGAGGGCCCGCGACACCTTC.